The 26 T cell receptor beta chains below all came from one sample that was sequenced in a study of T cell responses to AZD1222 COVID-19 vaccine. Assay used: immunoSEQ multiplex PCR; TCRdb lists only in-frame clones, some missing. Here the sample spans about 30,000 clones, roughly 91% being singletons. The sample consisted of peripheral blood, taken on day 0 of AZD1222 vaccination. These receptors all stem from an adult in good health.

V gene TRBV7-9 combines with J gene TRBJ1-2, with D possibly being TRBD1 (5 bases). V was trimmed by 7 bases and J by 3 bases, leaving 18 bases between them. Germline V gene data show CDR1 as SEHNR and CDR2 as FQNEAQ (reference sequence). The CDR3 consists of 15 residues. The CDR3 DNA follows: TGTGCCAGCAACGGGTGGAGGGGAGGGGACTATGGCTACACCTTC. It is translated as CASNGWRGGDYGYTF.

This sequence joins TRBV12-3 or TRBV12-4 and TRBJ2-7; either TRBD1 or TRBD2 may supply D (5 bases each). The CDR3 covers 13 residues. V shed 3 bases and J shed 3 bases, with 9 bases lying between them. The CDR3 loop is CASSFVGGYEQYF. The CDR3 DNA follows: TGTGCCAGCAGTTTTGTTGGGGGCTACGAGCAGTACTTC.

The gene calls are TRBV5-3 and TRBJ2-1, with D possibly matching TRBD2 (6 bases). TRBV5-3 is filed as an ORF, its function uncertain. The length of the CDR3 is 15 residues. V lost 4 bases and J lost 7, with 18 bases in between. The CDR3 coding sequence is TGTGCCAGAAGCCGTAGCGGACATGCGGGAAATGAGCAGTTCTTC. Encoded protein: CARSRSGHAGNEQFF.

This clone has only one observation. The J gene is TRBJ1-2, the V gene TRBV3-1 (or the pseudogene TRBV3-2), with 9 bases matching TRBD1. The germline CDR1 and CDR2 sequences are LGHDT and YNNKEL (reference sequence). The V segment lost 2 bases and the J segment 5 bases; nucleotides outside the gene matches: 3. This CDR3 region has 14 residues. As DNA, the CDR3 is TGTGCCAGCAGCCAATTGGGACAGGGTTATGGCTACACCTTC. Amino acids: CASSQLGQGYGYTF.

J is TRBJ1-2 and V is TRBV27, with D possibly being TRBD1 (6 bases). CDR3 length: 14 amino acids. V dropped 4 bases and J dropped 5 bases, with 14 bases sitting between them. Germline assignment: CDR1 MNHEY and CDR2 SMNVEV (reference sequence). The CDR3 DNA reads as TGTGCCAGCAGTTGGTCCAGGGGTTTGTATGGCTACACCTTC. It specifies CASSWSRGLYGYTF.

This rearrangement joins TRBV7-9 to TRBJ1-3; D is perhaps TRBD1 (5 bases). The length of the CDR3 is 14 residues. The ends were cut back, 5 bases at V and 4 bases at J, with 12 bases in the middle. From germline, CDR1 is SEHNR and CDR2 FQNEAQ (reference sequence). CDR3 amino acids: CASSRGGEGNTIYF. DNA of the CDR3: TGTGCCAGCAGCCGCGGGGGGGAAGGAAACACCATATATTTT.

The chain joins TRBV7-2 to TRBJ2-7; 13 bases align to TRBD2. Germline V gene lookup returns CDR1 SGHTA and CDR2 FQGNSA. V gave up 4 bases and J gave up 4 bases; unmatched junction bases: 4. This CDR3 spans 15 amino acids. CDR3 sequence reads: CASSWTSGSTYEQYF. In DNA form, the CDR3 reads TGTGCCAGCAGCTGGACTAGCGGGAGCACGTACGAGCAGTACTTC.

In this sample, this clone turned up once. The V gene is TRBV19, the J gene TRBJ1-1, with a weak D call TRBD1 (5 bases). Per germline, CDR1 LNHDA and CDR2 SQIVND (reference sequence). The CDR3 runs to 15 residues. V dropped 7 bases and J dropped 2 bases, with 17 bases sitting between them. In DNA form, the CDR3 reads TGTGCCAGTACCATCCGGTGGGGACCAAACACTGAAGCTTTCTTT. It yields the protein CASTIRWGPNTEAFF.

The chain combines TRBV7-2 with TRBJ1-4; no clear D gene. Germline CDR1 is SGHTA and CDR2 is FQGNSA. V was cut by 0 bases and J by 3 bases, with 11 bases left in between. This CDR3 has 16 amino acids. The CDR3 reads CASSLAFRGSNEKLFF. In DNA form, the CDR3 reads TGTGCCAGCAGCTTAGCGTTCCGGGGATCTAATGAAAAACTGTTTTTT.

The genes are TRBV24-1 and TRBJ2-3; 8 nucleotides align to TRBD1. CDR1 is KGHDR, CDR2 SFDVKD, per germline. The CDR3 sequence is 15 residues long. Germline trimming cut 5 bases from V and 1 base from J; bases unmatched to any gene: 4. CDR3 residues: CATSAPGQGTDTQYF. For the CDR3, the DNA is TGTGCCACCAGTGCCCCGGGACAGGGCACAGATACGCAGTATTTT.

This chain uses TRBV28 with TRBJ1-1, with D unresolved. This CDR3 spans 11 amino acids. The V gene lost 1 base and the J gene lost 8 bases, with 5 bases spanning the gap. Per germline, CDR1 MDHEN and CDR2 SYDVKM. CDR3 bases: TGTGCCAGCAGTTTATACAGAGAAGCTTTCTTT. This translates into CASSLYREAFF.

The V call is TRBV4-1, the J call TRBJ2-6; no clear D. The V and J ends lost 0 bases and 0 bases respectively, with 3 bases between them. Germline CDR1 reads MGHRA; CDR2 reads YSYEKL. The CDR3 covers 15 residues. CDR3 protein: CASSQDPSGANVLTF. The CDR3, as DNA: TGCGCCAGCAGCCAAGATCCCTCTGGGGCCAACGTCCTGACTTTC.

This clone was counted between two and nine times. The chain recombines TRBV9 with TRBJ2-1; D is uncertain. The germline CDR1 and CDR2 sequences are SGDLS and YYNGEE. The germline V and J ends were trimmed by 3 bases and 4 bases, with 5 bases remaining between them. The CDR3 sequence is 12 residues long. The CDR3 protein is CASSEAYNEQFF. CDR3 sequence (DNA): TGTGCCAGCAGCGAGGCTTACAATGAGCAGTTCTTC.

The chain couples TRBV11-3 to TRBJ2-1; D ambiguous. Looked up from germline, CDR1 is SGHNT and CDR2 is YENEEA. The CDR3 extends over 14 amino acids. Trimming stripped 0 bases from V and 8 bases from J, with 11 bases between. The CDR3 bases are TGTGCCAGCAGCTTAGATCGAGATTACGATGAGCAGTTCTTC. It specifies CASSLDRDYDEQFF.

V usage is TRBV10-1 and J usage is TRBJ2-2; D is unresolved. Trimming removed 2 bases from V and 5 bases from J, with 12 bases in between. The CDR3 is made up of 15 amino acids. The germline V gene has CDR1 WNHNN and CDR2 SYGVQD (reference sequence). The CDR3 sequence is CASSEDGRMTGELFF. The CDR3 bases are TGCGCCAGCAGTGAGGACGGACGTATGACCGGGGAGCTGTTTTTT.

The genes are TRBV7-2 and TRBJ1-2; 12 bases fit TRBD1. CDR3 length equals 15 residues. The V gene end was trimmed by 3 bases and the J gene end by 6 bases; junction bases not matched to a gene: 5. CDR1 is SGHTA and CDR2 is FQGNSA in the germline V gene. The CDR3 DNA follows: TGTGCCAGCAGCTTGTGGGGACAGGGGGCGGATGGCTACACCTTC. It yields the protein CASSLWGQGADGYTF.

The V gene is TRBV19, the J gene TRBJ2-1; D is possibly TRBD2 (5 bases). The CDR3 consists of 15 residues. The germline V gene has CDR1 LNHDA and CDR2 SQIVND (reference sequence). The ends were cut back, 1 base at V and 8 bases at J, with 15 bases in the middle. CDR3 nucleotides: TGTGCCAGTAGTATAGTCGGCTCCCCGGAGGATGAGCAGTTCTTC. This translates into CASSIVGSPEDEQFF.

This clone was detected only once. For the CDR3, the DNA is TGTGCCAGTAGTATAGAACGGGGTATTGGGTTATTCTACGAGCAGTACTTC. Its protein product is CASSIERGIGLFYEQYF. The gene calls are TRBV19 and TRBJ2-7; tentatively, D is TRBD2 (5 bases). V was clipped by 0 bases and J by 3 bases, with 18 bases between them. This CDR3 has 17 residues. Germline CDR1 reads LNHDA; CDR2 reads SQIVND (reference sequence).

CDR3 region: CASSGDLLAGQYF. CDR3 nucleotide sequence: TGTGCCAGCAGTGGGGATCTGTTAGCGGGGCAGTACTTC. The chain is built from TRBV25-1 and TRBJ2-7; 7 positions match TRBD2. Per germline, CDR1 MGHDK and CDR2 SYGVNS. The ends lost 4 bases at V and 9 bases at J; junction bases unmatched: 9. The CDR3 spans 13 residues.

This chain links TRBV10-1 with TRBJ2-3, with D uncertain. Trimming removed 0 bases from V and 5 bases from J, with 6 bases in between. Germline CDR1 is WNHNN and CDR2 is SYGVQD (reference sequence). The CDR3 runs to 13 residues. The CDR3 bases are TGCGCCAGCAGTGAGTCAGAGAAAGATACGCAGTATTTT. Its protein is CASSESEKDTQYF.

The table lists this clone with a count of one. CDR3 in amino acids: CASRPQQGFNYGYTF. The CDR3 DNA sequence: TGTGCCAGCAGACCTCAACAGGGGTTCAACTATGGCTACACCTTC. The genes are TRBV28 and TRBJ1-2; 7 bases are shared with TRBD1. The CDR3 totals 15 residues. Germline CDR1 reads MDHEN; CDR2 reads SYDVKM. V gave up 6 bases and J gave up 2 bases; unmatched junction bases: 9.

The chain couples TRBV3-1 (or the pseudogene TRBV3-2) to TRBJ1-2; D is possibly TRBD1 (5 bases). CDR1 and CDR2 from the germline V gene are LGHDT and YNNKEL (reference sequence). This CDR3 has 16 residues. The germline V and J ends were trimmed by 0 bases and 3 bases, with 14 bases remaining between them. In DNA form, the CDR3 reads TGTGCCAGCAGCCAAGATTTACGTCAGGGCTACTATGGCTACACCTTC. Translated, it gives CASSQDLRQGYYGYTF.

The rearrangement links TRBV28 to TRBJ1-1; no clear D. Looked up from germline, CDR1 is MDHEN and CDR2 is SYDVKM. The length of the CDR3 is 14 residues. V lost 3 bases and J 3 bases, leaving 11 bases between the germline ends. The CDR3 bases are TGTGCCAGCAGTTTGGAGGGAGGCGACACTGAAGCTTTCTTT. Encoded protein: CASSLEGGDTEAFF.

This clone was detected only a few times. V and J are TRBV4-3 and TRBJ1-2; no firm D call. The CDR3 sequence is 15 residues long. CDR1 is LGHNA and CDR2 is YSLEER in the germline V gene. The V and J ends lost 0 bases and 3 bases respectively, with 11 bases between them. CDR3: CASSQDSVWDYGYTF. The CDR3 nucleotides read TGCGCCAGCAGCCAAGATTCGGTCTGGGACTATGGCTACACCTTC.

The rearrangement links TRBV2 to TRBJ1-2; TRBD1 might be the D (5 bases). Germline V gene data show CDR1 as SNHLY and CDR2 as FYNNEI. Deletions cut 2 bases from V and 4 bases from J, with 11 bases between. The CDR3 contains 14 residues. The CDR3 region is CASSELARAYGYTF. In DNA, the CDR3 is TGTGCCAGCAGTGAATTAGCCAGGGCCTATGGCTACACCTTC. Full variable domain (outside the CDR3, taken from reference TRBV2 and TRBJ1-2): EPEVTQTPSHQVTQMGQEVILRCVPISNHLYFYWYRQILGQKVEFLVSFYNNEISEKSEIFDDQFSVERPDGSNFTLKIRSTKLEDSAMYFCASSELARAYGYTFGSGTRLTVV.

V usage is TRBV7-6 and J usage is TRBJ2-3, with TRBD2 matching 10 bases. This CDR3 contains 15 residues. V shed 3 bases and J 6 bases; nucleotides not matched to a gene: 6. Looked up from germline, CDR1 is SGHVS and CDR2 is FNYEAQ. The CDR3 here is CASSLSSGRFDTQYF. In nucleotides, the CDR3 is TGTGCCAGCAGCTTGAGTAGCGGGAGGTTTGATACGCAGTATTTT.